This T cell receptor beta chain came from a study of cytomegalovirus exposure and HLA in healthy donors. Study-level findings and limits: Most TCR beta V segments were productive about 87% or about 30% of the time in an earlier analysis. One cluster of highly shared sequence variants probably arose as a sequencing artifact. The study dropped some indistinguishable V segments, TRBV6-2 and TRBV6-3 among them.

The PCR contained 60 Vbeta and 13 Jbeta primers. Method: immunoSEQ multiplex PCR; TCRdb's copy keeps in-frame clones and lacks some. The sample has around 190,000 clones, 70% to 85% seen once. The germline V and J ends were trimmed by 4 bases and 9 bases, with 10 bases remaining between them. CDR1 and CDR2 (germline): SGHVS, FQNEAQ. The CDR3 has 12 amino acids. Remarks on this clone: The antigen is unknown.

The sample consisted of PBMCs. The clonotype originates from a woman in her 30s in good health and CMV-seropositive. V gene TRBV7-8 combines with J gene TRBJ2-1; weak D call: TRBD2 (5 bases). The CDR3 sequence is CASSSRVSEQFF. The CDR3 region has the DNA TGTGCCAGCAGCTCGAGGGTGTCTGAGCAGTTCTTC.